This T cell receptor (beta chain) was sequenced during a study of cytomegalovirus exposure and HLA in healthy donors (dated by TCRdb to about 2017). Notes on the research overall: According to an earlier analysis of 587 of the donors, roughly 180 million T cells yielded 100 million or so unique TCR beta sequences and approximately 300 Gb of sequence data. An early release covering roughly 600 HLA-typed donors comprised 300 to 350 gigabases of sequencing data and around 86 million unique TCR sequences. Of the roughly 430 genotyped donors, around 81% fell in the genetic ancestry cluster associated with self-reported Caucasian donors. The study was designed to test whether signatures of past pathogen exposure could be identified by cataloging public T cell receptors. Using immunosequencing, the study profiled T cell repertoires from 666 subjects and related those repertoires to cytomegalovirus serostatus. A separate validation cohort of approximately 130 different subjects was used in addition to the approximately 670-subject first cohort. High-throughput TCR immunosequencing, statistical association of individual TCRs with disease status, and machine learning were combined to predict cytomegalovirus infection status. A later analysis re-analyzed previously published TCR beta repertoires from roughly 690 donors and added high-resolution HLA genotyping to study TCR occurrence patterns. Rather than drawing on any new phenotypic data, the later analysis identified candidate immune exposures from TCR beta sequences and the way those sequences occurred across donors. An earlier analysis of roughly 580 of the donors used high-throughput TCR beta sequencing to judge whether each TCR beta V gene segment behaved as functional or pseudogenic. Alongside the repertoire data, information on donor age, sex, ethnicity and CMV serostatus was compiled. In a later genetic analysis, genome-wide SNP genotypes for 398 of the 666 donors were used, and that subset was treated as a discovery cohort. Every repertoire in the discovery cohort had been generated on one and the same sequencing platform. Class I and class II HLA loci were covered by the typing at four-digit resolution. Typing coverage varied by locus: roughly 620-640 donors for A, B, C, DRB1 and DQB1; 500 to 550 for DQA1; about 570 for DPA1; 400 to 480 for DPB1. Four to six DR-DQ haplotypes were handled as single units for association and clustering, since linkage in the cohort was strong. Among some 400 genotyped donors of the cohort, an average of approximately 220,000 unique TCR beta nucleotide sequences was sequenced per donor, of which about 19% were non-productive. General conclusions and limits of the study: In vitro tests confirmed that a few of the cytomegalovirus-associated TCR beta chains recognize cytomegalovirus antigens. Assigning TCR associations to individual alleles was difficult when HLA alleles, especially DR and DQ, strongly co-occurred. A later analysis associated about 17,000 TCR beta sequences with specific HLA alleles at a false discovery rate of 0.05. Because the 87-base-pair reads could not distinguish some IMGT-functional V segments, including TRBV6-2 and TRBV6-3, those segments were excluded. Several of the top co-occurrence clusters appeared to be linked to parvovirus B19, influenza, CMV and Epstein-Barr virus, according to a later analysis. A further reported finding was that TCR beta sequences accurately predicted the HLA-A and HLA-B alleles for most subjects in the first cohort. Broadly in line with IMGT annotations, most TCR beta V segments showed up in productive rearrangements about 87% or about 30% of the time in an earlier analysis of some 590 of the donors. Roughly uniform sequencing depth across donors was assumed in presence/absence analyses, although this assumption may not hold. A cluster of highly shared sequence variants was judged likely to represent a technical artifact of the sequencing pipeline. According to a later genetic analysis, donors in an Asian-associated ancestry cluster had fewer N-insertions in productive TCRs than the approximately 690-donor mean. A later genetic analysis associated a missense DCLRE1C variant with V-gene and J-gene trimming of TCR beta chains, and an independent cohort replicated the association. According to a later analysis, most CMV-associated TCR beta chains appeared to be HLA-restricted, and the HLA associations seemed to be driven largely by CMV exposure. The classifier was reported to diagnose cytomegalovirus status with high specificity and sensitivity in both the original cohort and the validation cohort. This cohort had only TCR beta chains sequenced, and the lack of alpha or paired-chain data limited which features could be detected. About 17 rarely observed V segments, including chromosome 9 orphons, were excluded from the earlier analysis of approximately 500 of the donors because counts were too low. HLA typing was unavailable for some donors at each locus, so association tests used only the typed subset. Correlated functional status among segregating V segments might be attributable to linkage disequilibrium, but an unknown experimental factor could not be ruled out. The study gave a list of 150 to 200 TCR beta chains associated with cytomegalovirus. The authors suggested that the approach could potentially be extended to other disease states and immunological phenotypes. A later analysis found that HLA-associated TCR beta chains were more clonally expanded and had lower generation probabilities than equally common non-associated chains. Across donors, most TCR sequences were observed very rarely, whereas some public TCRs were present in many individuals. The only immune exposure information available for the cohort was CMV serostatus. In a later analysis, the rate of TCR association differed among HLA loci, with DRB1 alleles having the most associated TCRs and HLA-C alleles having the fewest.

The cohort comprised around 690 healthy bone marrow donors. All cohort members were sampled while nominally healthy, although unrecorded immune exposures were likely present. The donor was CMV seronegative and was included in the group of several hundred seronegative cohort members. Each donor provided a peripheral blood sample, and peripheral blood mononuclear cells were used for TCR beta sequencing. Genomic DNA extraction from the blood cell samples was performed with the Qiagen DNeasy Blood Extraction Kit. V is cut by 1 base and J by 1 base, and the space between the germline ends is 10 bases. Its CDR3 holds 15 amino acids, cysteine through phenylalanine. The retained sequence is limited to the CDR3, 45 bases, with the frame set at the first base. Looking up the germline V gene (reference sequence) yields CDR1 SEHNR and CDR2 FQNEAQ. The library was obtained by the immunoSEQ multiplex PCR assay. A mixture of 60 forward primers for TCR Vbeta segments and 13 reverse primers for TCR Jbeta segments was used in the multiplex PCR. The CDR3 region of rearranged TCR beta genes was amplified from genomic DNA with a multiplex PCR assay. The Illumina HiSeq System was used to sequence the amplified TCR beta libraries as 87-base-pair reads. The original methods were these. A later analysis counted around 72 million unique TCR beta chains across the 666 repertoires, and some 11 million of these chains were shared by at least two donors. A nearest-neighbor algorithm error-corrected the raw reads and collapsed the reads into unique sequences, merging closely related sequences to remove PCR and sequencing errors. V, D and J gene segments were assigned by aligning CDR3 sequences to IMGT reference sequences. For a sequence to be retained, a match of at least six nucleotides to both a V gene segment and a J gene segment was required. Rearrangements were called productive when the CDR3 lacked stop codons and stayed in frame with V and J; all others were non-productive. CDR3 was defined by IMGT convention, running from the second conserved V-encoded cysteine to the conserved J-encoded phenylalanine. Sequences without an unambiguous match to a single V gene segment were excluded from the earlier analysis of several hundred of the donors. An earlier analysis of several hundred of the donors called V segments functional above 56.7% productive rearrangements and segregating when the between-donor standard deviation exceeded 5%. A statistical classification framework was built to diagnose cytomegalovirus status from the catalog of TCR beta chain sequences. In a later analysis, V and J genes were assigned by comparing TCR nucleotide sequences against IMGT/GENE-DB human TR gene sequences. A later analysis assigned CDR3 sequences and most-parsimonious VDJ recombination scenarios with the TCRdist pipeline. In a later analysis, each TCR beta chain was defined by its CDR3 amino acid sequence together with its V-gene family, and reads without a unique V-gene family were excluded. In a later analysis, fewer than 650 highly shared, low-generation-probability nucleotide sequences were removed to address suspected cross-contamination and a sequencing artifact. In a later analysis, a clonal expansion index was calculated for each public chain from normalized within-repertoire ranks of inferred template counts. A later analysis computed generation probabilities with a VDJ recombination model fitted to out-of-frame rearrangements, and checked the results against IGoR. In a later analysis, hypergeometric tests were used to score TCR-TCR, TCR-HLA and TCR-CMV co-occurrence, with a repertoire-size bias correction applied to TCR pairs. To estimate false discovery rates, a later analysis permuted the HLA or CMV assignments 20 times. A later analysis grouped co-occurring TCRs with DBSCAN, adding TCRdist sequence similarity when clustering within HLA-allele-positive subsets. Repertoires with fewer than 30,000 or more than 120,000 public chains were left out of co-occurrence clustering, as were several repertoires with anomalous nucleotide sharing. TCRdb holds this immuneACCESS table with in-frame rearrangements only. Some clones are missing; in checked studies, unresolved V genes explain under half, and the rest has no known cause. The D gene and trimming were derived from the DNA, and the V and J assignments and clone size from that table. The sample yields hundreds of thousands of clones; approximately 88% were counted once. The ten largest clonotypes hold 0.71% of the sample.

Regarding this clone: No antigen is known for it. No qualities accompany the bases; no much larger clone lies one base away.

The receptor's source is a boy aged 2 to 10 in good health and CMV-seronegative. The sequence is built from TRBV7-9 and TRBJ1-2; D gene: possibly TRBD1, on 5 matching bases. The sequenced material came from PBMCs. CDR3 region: CASSLGGWINYGYTF. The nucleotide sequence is TGTGCCAGCAGCTTAGGGGGCTGGATTAACTATGGCTACACCTTC. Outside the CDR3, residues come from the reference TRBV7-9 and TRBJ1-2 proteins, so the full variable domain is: DTGVSQNPRHKITKRGQNVTFRCDPISEHNRLYWYRQTLGQGPEFLTYFQNEAQLEKSRLLSDRFSAERPKGSFSTLEIQRTEQGDSAMYLCASSLGGWINYGYTFGSGTRLTVV.